This paragraph covers one TCR beta chain sequence. The data belong to a study of T-cell memory formation after mild COVID-19. Trimming at V came to 5 bases and at J to 11 bases, leaving 12 bases not matched to a gene. Germline CDR1 SGHTA, CDR2 FQGTGA. The CDR3 loop spans 15 amino acids. Each CDR3 protein gets one entry after TCRdb re-called the 5' RACE reads with MiXCR. The data hold roughly 620,000 distinct CDR3 sequences, with roughly 18% observed a single time. The V call is TRBV7-3, the J call TRBJ2-1, with 10 bases aligning to TRBD2. The receptor comes from an adult woman who had mild COVID-19 (a few samples of this study predate the infection). Cell type and time point are not known. What was sequenced was PBMCs or a T cell subset sorted from them (not recorded which). The CDR3 sequence is CASSLMASGGPQQFF. The CDR3 nucleotides are TGTGCCAGCAGCCTAATGGCTAGCGGGGGTCCACAGCAGTTCTTC.